A single sample gave rise to the 13 T cell receptor beta chains below, sequenced in a study of Ad26.COV2.S vaccination and SARS-CoV-2 variants. Assay used: immunoSEQ multiplex PCR; TCRdb lists only in-frame clones, some missing. The data contain roughly 350,000 clones, 87% of them singletons. The treatment was: 15 to 20 received Ad26.COV2.S at low or high dose, single or two shots; about 5 received placebo; per-sample allocation not given. At day 63 after the first vaccine or placebo injection, samples were drawn. Sequencing was performed on peripheral blood, taken in a trial of Ad26.COV2.S vaccine versus placebo. The receptors stem from a person between 18 and 59 years old who received the Ad26.COV2.S COVID-19 vaccine or a placebo.

The chain has TRBV19 and TRBJ1-3; 8 bases map to TRBD1. The CDR3 consists of 15 residues. Per germline, CDR1 LNHDA and CDR2 SQIVND (reference sequence). The V gene end was trimmed by 7 bases and the J gene end by 9 bases; junction bases not matched to a gene: 14. Written as DNA, the CDR3 is TGTGCCAGTACCCATCCAGGACAGGGCCGGGGCACCATATATTTT. This encodes CASTHPGQGRGTIYF.

This clone has only one observation. The rearrangement links TRBV25-1 to TRBJ1-3, with a possible D match to TRBD1 (6 bases). Trimming removed 6 bases from V and 0 bases from J, with 9 bases in between. In germline, CDR1 is MGHDK, CDR2 SYGVNS. CDR3 size: 14 residues. DNA of the CDR3: TGTGCCAGCAGGGGGGGCAGCTCTGGAAACACCATATATTTT. Translated: CASRGGSSGNTIYF.

The chain has TRBV2 and TRBJ2-2; 7 bases map to TRBD2. Germline loops: CDR1 SNHLY, CDR2 FYNNEI. V shed 5 bases, J shed 0 bases, and the junction held 6 bases outside the gene matches. This CDR3 has 16 amino acids. The CDR3 DNA reads TGTGCCAGCAGTCTTTTAGCGGGCGCGAACACCGGGGAGCTGTTTTTT. Its translation is CASSLLAGANTGELFF.

This sequence joins TRBV7-2 and TRBJ2-3, with a possible D match to TRBD1 (6 bases). Trimming removed 4 bases at V and 3 bases at J, with 17 bases between. CDR1 and CDR2 from the germline V gene are SGHTA and FQGNSA. The CDR3 sequence is 16 residues long. The CDR3 sequence: CASSSRQVVGTDTQYF. The CDR3 coding sequence is TGTGCCAGCAGCTCCAGACAGGTTGTAGGGACAGATACGCAGTATTTT.

The chain is built from TRBV6-5 and TRBJ2-7; D uncertain. V was trimmed by 2 bases and J by 6 bases, leaving 14 bases between them. The CDR3 sequence is 14 residues long. The germline V gene encodes CDR1 MNHEY and CDR2 SVGAGI. For the CDR3, the DNA is TGTGCCAGCAGTTACACCCCTATTGGTGCCGAGCAGTACTTC. As protein: CASSYTPIGAEQYF.

This chain links TRBV7-9 with TRBJ1-1; D is possibly TRBD1 (6 bases). Germline CDR1 reads SEHNR; CDR2 reads FQNEAQ (reference sequence). This CDR3 is built from 15 residues. The V end was cut by 6 bases, the J end by 1 base, with 15 bases between. The CDR3 region is CASSHDRTKNTEAFF. DNA of the CDR3: TGTGCCAGCAGTCACGACAGGACTAAGAACACTGAAGCTTTCTTT.

The rearrangement links TRBV18 to TRBJ2-1; 12 bases are shared with TRBD2. V dropped 1 base and J dropped 3; count of bases not matched to a gene: 13. There are 20 residues in the CDR3. From germline, CDR1 is KGHSH and CDR2 LQKENI. The CDR3 protein is CASSPLTSGGILVNYNEQFF. CDR3 nucleotides: TGTGCCAGCTCACCACTTACTAGCGGGGGGATTCTAGTCAACTACAATGAGCAGTTCTTC.

This clone was detected a few times. The chain carries TRBV7-9 and TRBJ1-1; no reliable D call. There are 13 residues in the CDR3. With 2 bases removed from V and 5 bases from J, the gap between germline ends came to 9 bases. CDR1 and CDR2 from the germline V gene are SEHNR and FQNEAQ (reference sequence). CDR3 sequence (DNA): TGTGCCAGCAGCTTACCACCCGGGACTGAAGCTTTCTTT. This sequence encodes CASSLPPGTEAFF.

The chain combines TRBV20-1 with TRBJ1-2, with 7 bases matching TRBD1. After removal of 6 bases from V and 7 bases from J, the junction contained 5 bases not matched to a gene. The CDR3 is 11 amino acids. CDR1 and CDR2 (germline): DFQATT, SNEGSKA (reference sequence). DNA of the CDR3: TGCAGTGCGGAACAGGGGTTTGGCTACACCTTC. It specifies CSAEQGFGYTF.

The rearrangement links TRBV7-2 to TRBJ2-1, with D perhaps matching TRBD1 (5 bases). Germline V gene lookup returns CDR1 SGHTA and CDR2 FQGNSA. Trimming removed 5 bases from V and 9 bases from J, with 20 bases in between. The CDR3 contains 15 residues. As DNA, the CDR3 is TGTGCCAGCAGCCTGACACAGGTGGTCGGAAGTGAGCAGTTCTTC. Protein: CASSLTQVVGSEQFF.

J is TRBJ2-7 and V is TRBV29-1; D unclear. CDR3 size: 15 residues. V shed 0 bases and J shed 4 bases, with 16 bases lying between them. Germline V gives CDR1 SQVTM, CDR2 ANQGSEA. The CDR3 region is CSVEEEGVGAYEQYF. CDR3 in DNA: TGCAGCGTTGAAGAGGAAGGTGTCGGTGCGTACGAGCAGTACTTC.

This clone was picked up one time. The gene calls are TRBV7-3 and TRBJ1-2; D gene unclear. Trimming removed 1 base from V and 7 bases from J, with 10 bases in between. Germline CDR1 reads SGHTA; CDR2 reads FQGTGA. The CDR3 runs to 13 residues. CDR3 in amino acids: CASSLIGGFGYTF. For the CDR3, the DNA is TGTGCCAGCAGCTTAATCGGAGGGTTTGGCTACACCTTC.

This clone was detected only once. The chain has TRBV7-6 and TRBJ1-2; D might be TRBD1 (6 bases). Trimming stripped 3 bases from V and 7 bases from J, with 18 bases between. CDR3 size: 15 residues. Germline values: CDR1 SGHVS, CDR2 FNYEAQ. CDR3: CASSLSRDTVGGYTF. The CDR3, as DNA: TGTGCCAGCAGCTTGAGCCGGGACACGGTCGGTGGCTACACCTTC.